A single sample gave rise to the 10 T cell receptor beta chains below, sequenced in a study of CD4 T cells in relation to SARS-CoV-2 and coronaviruses. The data were produced by immunoSEQ multiplex PCR, yet TCRdb's version contains in-frame clones alone and is incomplete. Among approximately 25,000 clones listed, about 70% were seen once. The antigens these receptors bind are not known. CD4+ T cells from unexposed donors were obtained before the COVID-19 pandemic (2011-2018). After around nine days of culture, CD4+ T cells were isolated. The sample was CD4+ T cells from PBMCs, cultured in vitro. These receptors originate from a human donor in good health.

Of note for this clone: The same CDR3 arises from other DNA sequences in this sample as well. The chain uses TRBV20-1 and TRBJ2-3, with D uncertain. Trimming stripped 6 bases from V and 0 bases from J, with 1 base between. The CDR3 sequence is 10 residues long. CDR1 and CDR2 (germline): DFQATT, SNEGSKA (reference sequence). The CDR3 loop is CSASTDTQYF. The CDR3 coding sequence is TGCAGTGCCAGCACAGATACGCAGTATTTT.

The chain combines TRBV5-1 with TRBJ2-3, with no clear D. With 0 bases removed from V and 2 bases from J, the gap between germline ends came to 4 bases. This CDR3 has 13 amino acids. The V gene's germline CDR1 is SGHRS and CDR2 YFSETQ. In nucleotides, the CDR3 is TGCGCCAGCAGCTTGGACTTCACAGATACGCAGTATTTT. Protein product: CASSLDFTDTQYF.

The chain couples TRBV6-6 to TRBJ1-5, with D hard to call. The CDR3 is 16 residues long. Germline V gene sequence: CDR1 MNHNY, CDR2 SVGAGI (reference sequence). V was trimmed by 0 bases and J by 0 bases, leaving 9 bases between them. The CDR3 DNA sequence: TGTGCCAGCAGTTACTCTGGCGGGCTTAGCAATCAGCCCCAGCATTTT. This gives the protein CASSYSGGLSNQPQHF.

V usage is TRBV10-2 and J usage is TRBJ2-7, with D hard to call. The germline gives CDR1 WSHSY, CDR2 SAAADI. CDR3 length: 15 residues. The V end lost 2 bases, the J end lost 2 bases, and 13 bases lay between the germline ends. The CDR3 here is CASSERAITTYEQYF. CDR3 coding DNA: TGCGCCAGCAGTGAGAGGGCTATAACTACCTACGAGCAGTACTTC.

The chain couples TRBV25-1 to TRBJ2-7; possibly TRBD1 for D (6 bases). V was clipped by 0 bases and J by 0 bases, with 12 bases between them. CDR3 length: 16 residues. In germline, CDR1 is MGHDK, CDR2 SYGVNS. The CDR3 sequence: CASSEYMGQSSYEQYF. The CDR3 DNA is TGTGCCAGCAGTGAATATATGGGACAAAGCTCCTACGAGCAGTACTTC.

The CDR3 here is CATSRDRWSPTNTGELFF. CDR3 sequence (DNA): TGTGCCACCAGCAGAGATCGTTGGTCCCCAACGAACACCGGGGAGCTGTTTTTT. The V gene is TRBV15, the J gene TRBJ2-2; unclear D gene. The length of the CDR3 is 18 residues. Germline V gene lookup returns CDR1 LNHNV and CDR2 YYDKDF (reference sequence). V lost 0 bases, J lost 0 bases, and 14 bases lay in between.

The chain couples TRBV5-1 to TRBJ2-3; the D is unclear. Germline V lookup: CDR1 SGHRS, CDR2 YFSETQ. The CDR3 consists of 12 residues. V dropped 3 bases and J dropped 3 bases, with 5 bases sitting between them. As DNA, the CDR3 is TGCGCCAGCAGCTCCGCAACAGATACGCAGTATTTT. Translating it yields CASSSATDTQYF.

The V gene is TRBV19, the J gene TRBJ2-1; TRBD2 is a possible D gene (5 bases). The germline V gene has CDR1 LNHDA and CDR2 SQIVND (reference sequence). This CDR3 spans 13 amino acids. V was pared by 8 bases and J by 7 bases, with 15 bases between. CDR3 sequence: CASSDLRGNEQFF. The DNA for the CDR3 is TGTGCCAGTTCGGACCTAAGAGGGAATGAGCAGTTCTTC.

The gene calls are TRBV24-1 and TRBJ2-2; 7 bases line up with TRBD1. This CDR3 has 16 amino acids. Germline V gene sequence: CDR1 KGHDR, CDR2 SFDVKD. J was trimmed by 4 bases and V by 3 bases; bases with no gene match: 7. CDR3 DNA sequence: TGTGCCACCAGTGATGCAGGGGGTTTGAGCACCGGGGAGCTGTTTTTT. Translating it yields CATSDAGGLSTGELFF.

The chain carries TRBV18 and TRBJ2-2; 9 nucleotides agree with TRBD1. V dropped 4 bases and J dropped 8; count of bases not matched to a gene: 11. The V gene's germline CDR1 is KGHSH and CDR2 LQKENI. The CDR3 extends over 16 amino acids. CDR3 DNA sequence: TGTGCCAGCTCACGGACCGAACAGGGGGCTGCGGGGGAGCTGTTTTTT. Its protein is CASSRTEQGAAGELFF.